A single T cell receptor (beta chain) is shown here with its context. This sample was taken from a study of blood T cells in healthy people across ages. With a J-beta primer mix and a sample-barcoded 5' primer, a second PCR ran about 7 to 11 cycles. In TCRdb, the 5' RACE reads were re-called with MiXCR into one record per CDR3 protein. The sample holds 580,000 or so distinct CDR3 sequences, 40% to 55% seen once. CDR3 length: 16 residues. CDR1 and CDR2 from the germline V gene are DFQATT and SNEGSKA (reference sequence). V shed 5 bases and J 0 bases; nucleotides not matched to a gene: 6. What was sequenced was blood. The source of this sequence is an elderly man in good health. The rearrangement joins TRBV20-1 to TRBJ2-1; 11 positions match TRBD2. The CDR3 DNA follows: TGCAGTGCTCTAGGGACTAGCGGTAGCTCCTACAATGAGCAGTTCTTC. This encodes CSALGTSGSSYNEQFF.